This T cell receptor (beta chain) derives from a study of shared clonotypes between healthy human individuals. The study's findings and limits: The study found about 4.6% of naive CD4 clonotypes shared across a few donors. Depth was large, yet rarefaction showed that sorted-subset sequencing was incomplete. Only a few donors were included, so the genetic and exposure-history diversity represented was limited.

Points on this clone: Its antigen is unknown.

Germline CDR1 SNHLY, CDR2 FYNNEI. The CDR3 extends over 16 amino acids. Trimming took 4 bases from V and 0 from J, leaving 13 bases between them. Method: immunoSEQ multiplex PCR; TCRdb's copy keeps in-frame clones and lacks some. The sample records 1.5 million to 2.5 million clones, roughly 94% being singletons. The naive CD8 population came from CD45RO-negative cells selected for CCR7, without terminally differentiated effector memory CD45RA+ cells. The chain has TRBV2 and TRBJ2-1; D uncertain. This TCR derives from a young man in good health. The sample taken for sequencing was naive CD8+ T cells sorted from blood. CDR3 region: CASSATSRSSYNEQFF. CDR3 coding DNA: TGTGCCAGCAGTGCCACTTCAAGAAGCTCCTACAATGAGCAGTTCTTC.